A selection of T cell receptor beta chains follows, all from one sample in a study of blood T cell repertoires in COVID-19. The method was immunoSEQ multiplex PCR; TCRdb's version includes in-frame clones alone and lacks a portion of them. The sample lists under 200,000 clones; 60% to 85% were seen once. Sequencing was carried out using peripheral blood. These receptor sequences come from an older woman with COVID-19, enrolled during active disease. CDR3s include the opening cysteine and the closing phenylalanine or tryptophan. A D gene is named only where the DNA matches it firmly. Expanded clones get a size class; other rows say once, few or many, or leave the size out.

clone size: NA
D gene: TRBD2
J gene: TRBJ2-1
V gene: TRBV29-1
CDR3 protein: CSVEPRGAGVYNEQFF
CDR3 DNA: TGCAGCGTTGAACCCAGAGGAGCGGGGGTTTACAATGAGCAGTTCTTC

clone size: once
D gene: NA
J gene: TRBJ1-5
V gene: TRBV5-1
CDR3 protein: CASTHNQPQHF
CDR3 DNA: TGCGCCAGCACACATAATCAGCCCCAGCATTTT

clone size: NA
D gene: NA
J gene: TRBJ1-2
V gene: TRBV6-5
CDR3 protein: CASSPRPQGYGYTF
CDR3 DNA: TGTGCCAGCAGTCCTAGGCCCCAGGGTTATGGCTACACCTTC

clone size: few
D gene: NA
J gene: TRBJ1-1
V gene: TRBV19
CDR3 protein: CASSPWGGRVNTEAFF
CDR3 DNA: TGTGCCAGTAGTCCCTGGGGAGGGAGGGTGAACACTGAAGCTTTCTTT

clone size: NA
D gene: TRBD1
J gene: TRBJ1-1
V gene: TRBV15
CDR3 protein: CATSPRTGGGRMNTEAFF
CDR3 DNA: TGTGCCACCAGCCCTAGGACAGGGGGCGGACGGATGAACACTGAAGCTTTCTTT

clone size: NA
D gene: TRBD2
J gene: TRBJ2-1
V gene: TRBV19
CDR3 protein: CASSMGVGRAYNEQFF
CDR3 DNA: TGTGCCAGTAGTATGGGTGTCGGGAGGGCCTACAATGAGCAGTTCTTC

clone size: NA
D gene: NA
J gene: TRBJ1-1
V gene: TRBV2
CDR3 protein: CASTSFTGKHTEAFF
CDR3 DNA: TGTGCCAGCACCAGCTTCACAGGGAAGCACACTGAAGCTTTCTTT

clone size: NA
D gene: NA
J gene: TRBJ2-5
V gene: TRBV23-1
CDR3 protein: CASRLPPPSLARETQYF
CDR3 DNA: TGCGCCAGCAGGCTCCCCCCACCATCGTTGGCGAGGGAGACCCAGTACTTC

clone size: once
D gene: NA
J gene: TRBJ2-3
V gene: TRBV10-2
CDR3 protein: CASIGQITDTQYF
CDR3 DNA: TGCGCCAGCATTGGACAGATCACAGATACGCAGTATTTT

clone size: NA
D gene: TRBD2
J gene: TRBJ2-1
V gene: TRBV6-2/TRBV6-3
CDR3 protein: CASSYRTSSRHNEQFF
CDR3 DNA: TGTGCCAGCAGTTACAGGACTAGCTCCCGCCACAATGAGCAGTTCTTC